The clone carrying this TCR beta chain has only a few counts. The target antigen is unknown. CD4+ naive, central memory, regulatory and stem cell-like memory subsets were isolated by sorting on CD45RO/CCR7/CD25/CD127/CD95/CD27. The CDR3 length is 15 residues. V lost 6 bases and J lost 4; bases outside the gene matches: 11. The germline gives CDR1 SEHNR, CDR2 FQNEAQ (reference sequence). The data belong to a study of beta chain features in type 1 diabetes. Study-level information: Sorted cells examined across all samples numbered more than 100 million. Study-wide results and caveats: Type 1 diabetes patients had moderately but significantly shorter TCRB CDR3s in all four CD4+ subsets.

Sequencing targeted expressed TCRB transcripts, as all isolated RNA had been reverse transcribed. Measured with immunoSEQ multiplex PCR; TCRdb has only the in-frame clones, and not every one. The repertoire has 600,000 or so clones, around 12% of them found once; the top ten carry 0.095% to 0.15%. The source is a man aged 25 to 40 with type 1 diabetes. This chain connects TRBV7-9 to TRBJ2-5; 7 nucleotides line up with TRBD1. The sequenced sample was naive CD4+ T cells from blood. CDR3 in amino acids: CASSSDRQGPETQYF. DNA of the CDR3: TGTGCCAGCAGTTCAGACCGACAGGGTCCAGAGACCCAGTACTTC.